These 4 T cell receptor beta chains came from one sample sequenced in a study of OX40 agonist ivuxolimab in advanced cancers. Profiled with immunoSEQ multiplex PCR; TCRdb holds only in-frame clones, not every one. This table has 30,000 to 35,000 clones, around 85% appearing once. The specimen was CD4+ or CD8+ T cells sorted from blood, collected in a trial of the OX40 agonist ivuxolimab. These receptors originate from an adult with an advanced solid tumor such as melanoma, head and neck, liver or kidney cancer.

CDR3: CASSLREGANEKLFF. The CDR3 nucleotides read TGTGCCAGCAGCTTACGAGAGGGAGCTAATGAAAAACTGTTTTTT. This sequence joins TRBV13 and TRBJ1-4; no definite D call. Trimming removed 2 bases at V and 3 bases at J, with 10 bases between. Germline lookup yields CDR1 PRHDT and CDR2 FYEKMQ (reference sequence). The CDR3 totals 15 residues.

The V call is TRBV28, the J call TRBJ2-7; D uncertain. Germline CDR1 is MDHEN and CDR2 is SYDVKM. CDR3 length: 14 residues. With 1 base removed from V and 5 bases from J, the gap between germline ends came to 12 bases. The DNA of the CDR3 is TGTGCCAGCAGTTTATTATCGTACCCCGACGAGCAGTACTTC. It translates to CASSLLSYPDEQYF.

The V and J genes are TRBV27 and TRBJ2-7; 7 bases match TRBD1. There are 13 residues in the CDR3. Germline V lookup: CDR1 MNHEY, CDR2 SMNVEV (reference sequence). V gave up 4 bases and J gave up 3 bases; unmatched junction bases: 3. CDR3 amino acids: CASSSGQVYEQYF. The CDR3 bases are TGTGCCAGCAGTTCAGGACAGGTCTACGAGCAGTACTTC.

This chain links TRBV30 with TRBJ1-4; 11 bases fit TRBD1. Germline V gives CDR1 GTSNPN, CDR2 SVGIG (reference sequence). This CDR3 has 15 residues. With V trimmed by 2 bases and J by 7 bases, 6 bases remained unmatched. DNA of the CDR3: TGTGCCTGGAGTCTGTACGGGACAGGGGGTGAAAAACTGTTTTTT. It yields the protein CAWSLYGTGGEKLFF.